This T cell receptor beta chain derives from a study of neurological immune-mediated disorders. One entry per CDR3 protein, called by TCRdb with MiXCR from the 5' RACE reads. The repertoire has tens of thousands of distinct CDR3 sequences, 17% of them found once; the top ten carry 15%. This clonotype was detected ten times or more. Antigen unknown. Study-wide results and caveats: Whereas HTLV-1-associated myelopathy showed the most TCR clonal expansion, multiple sclerosis showed the least, with levels below those of healthy controls.

V lost 5 bases to trimming and J lost 6 bases, with 19 bases between them. The germline gives CDR1 LGHDT, CDR2 YNNKEL (reference sequence). This CDR3 contains 15 residues. The source of this sequence is a middle-aged woman in good health. Sequenced: PBMCs. The V gene is TRBV3-1, the J gene TRBJ2-5, with D perhaps matching TRBD2 (6 bases). CDR3 nucleotide sequence: TGTGCCAGCAGCATAAGAGGAGCGGGTGGGAAGACCCAGTACTTC. It is translated as CASSIRGAGGKTQYF.